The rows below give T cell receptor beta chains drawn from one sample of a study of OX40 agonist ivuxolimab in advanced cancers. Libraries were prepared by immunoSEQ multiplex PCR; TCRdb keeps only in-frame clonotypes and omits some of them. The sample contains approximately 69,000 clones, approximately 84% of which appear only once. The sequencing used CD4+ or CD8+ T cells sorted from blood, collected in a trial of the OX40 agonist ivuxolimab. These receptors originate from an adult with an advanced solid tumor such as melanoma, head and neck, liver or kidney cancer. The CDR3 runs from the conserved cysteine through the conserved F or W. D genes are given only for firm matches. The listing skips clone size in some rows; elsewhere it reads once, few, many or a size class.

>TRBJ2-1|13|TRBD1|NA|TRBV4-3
CASSQGPGQGEFF
TGCGCCAGCAGCCAAGGCCCGGGACAGGGTGAGTTCTTC
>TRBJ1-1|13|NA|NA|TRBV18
CASSPEQNTEAFF
TGTGCCAGCTCACCTGAGCAAAACACTGAAGCTTTCTTT
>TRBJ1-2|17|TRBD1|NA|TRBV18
CASSLKSGTGGNYGYTF
TGTGCCAGCTCCCTTAAATCCGGGACAGGGGGAAACTATGGCTACACCTTC
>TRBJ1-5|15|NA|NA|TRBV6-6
CASSPTGSSNQPQHF
TGTGCCAGCAGTCCGACGGGAAGCAGCAATCAGCCCCAGCATTTT
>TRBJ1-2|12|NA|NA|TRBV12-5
CASGLVQSAPTF
TGTGCTAGTGGTTTGGTACAATCGGCTCCCACCTTC
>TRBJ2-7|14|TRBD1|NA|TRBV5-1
CASSLRGDRGEQYF
TGCGCCAGCAGCTTGCGAGGGGACAGGGGGGAGCAGTACTTC
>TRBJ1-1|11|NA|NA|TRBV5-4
CASSLGGKAFF
TGTGCCAGCAGCCTGGGGGGAAAAGCTTTCTTT
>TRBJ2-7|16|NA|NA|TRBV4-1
CASSQVTSKESYEQYF
TGCGCCAGCAGCCAAGTCACGAGTAAAGAGTCCTACGAGCAGTACTTC
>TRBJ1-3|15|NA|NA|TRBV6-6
CASSYGERAGNTIYF
TGTGCCAGCAGTTACGGCGAAAGAGCAGGAAACACCATATATTTT
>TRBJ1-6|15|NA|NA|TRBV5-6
CASEEASAYNSPLHF
TGTGCCAGCGAGGAAGCTTCGGCCTATAATTCACCCCTCCACTTT
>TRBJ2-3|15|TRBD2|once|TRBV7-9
CASIPAGVSTDTQYF
TGTGCCAGCATCCCAGCGGGAGTCAGTACAGATACGCAGTATTTT
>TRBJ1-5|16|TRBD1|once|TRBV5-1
CASSLGPGGSNQPQHF
TGCGCCAGCAGCTTGGGCCCAGGGGGCAGCAATCAGCCCCAGCATTTT
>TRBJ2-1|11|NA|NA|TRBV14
CASSQGNEQFF
TGTGCCAGCAGCCAGGGAAATGAGCAGTTCTTC
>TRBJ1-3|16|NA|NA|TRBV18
CASSPAGQHSGNTIYF
TGTGCCAGCTCACCCGCGGGACAACACTCTGGAAACACCATATATTTT
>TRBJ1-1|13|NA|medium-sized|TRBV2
CASSFGDLTEAFF
TGTGCCAGCAGTTTCGGTGACCTCACTGAAGCTTTCTTT
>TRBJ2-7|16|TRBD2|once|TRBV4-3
CASSQSRASGRSEQYF
TGCGCCAGCAGCCAGTCGAGGGCTAGCGGGCGAAGCGAGCAGTACTTC
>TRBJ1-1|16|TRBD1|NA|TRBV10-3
CAAAGRTGVWNTEAFF
TGTGCCGCCGCAGGACGGACAGGGGTTTGGAACACTGAAGCTTTCTTT
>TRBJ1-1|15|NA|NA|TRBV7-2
CASSLWLGAVTEAFF
TGTGCCAGCAGCTTATGGCTGGGGGCGGTCACTGAAGCTTTCTTT
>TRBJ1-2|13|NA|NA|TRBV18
CASSPVRGNGYTF
TGTGCCAGCTCCCCAGTAAGAGGGAATGGCTACACCTTC
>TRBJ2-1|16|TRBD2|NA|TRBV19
CASSRPSAGAYNEQFF
TGTGCCAGTAGTCGGCCCTCCGCGGGAGCCTACAATGAGCAGTTCTTC
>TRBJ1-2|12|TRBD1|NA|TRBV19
CASSLTGERYTF
TGTGCCAGTAGTTTGACAGGGGAACGCTACACCTTC
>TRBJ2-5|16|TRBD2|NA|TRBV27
CASSLFSGGAFETQYF
TGTGCCAGCAGTTTATTCAGCGGGGGGGCCTTTGAGACCCAGTACTTC
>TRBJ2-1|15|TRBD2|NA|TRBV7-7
CASSLAGGPYNEQFF
TGTGCTAGCAGCCTAGCGGGGGGGCCTTACAATGAGCAGTTCTTC
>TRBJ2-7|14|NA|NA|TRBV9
CASSGGRGAYEQYF
TGTGCCAGCAGTGGAGGGCGGGGAGCCTACGAGCAGTACTTC
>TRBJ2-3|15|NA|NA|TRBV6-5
CASRGPGASTDTQYF
TGTGCCAGCAGAGGACCGGGGGCTAGCACAGATACGCAGTATTTT
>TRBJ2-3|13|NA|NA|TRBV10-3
CAIRAPLMWGQYF
TGTGCCATCAGGGCCCCCTTAATGTGGGGGCAGTATTTT